A single sample is the source of the 27 T cell receptor beta chains below, sequenced in a study of blood T cells in healthy people across ages. A second PCR, run for about 7 to 11 cycles, used a sample-barcoded 5' primer plus a J-beta primer mix. Via MiXCR, TCRdb re-called the 5' RACE reads, giving one row per CDR3 protein. Among 800,000 or so distinct CDR3 sequences listed, around a quarter were seen once. The same data also went into a second study, on T cells of mothers and their children.

Material for sequencing was blood. Every receptor here comes from a boy younger than 18 in good health.

This clonotype was seen a handful of times. The chain couples TRBV28 to TRBJ1-1; TRBD1 is a possible D gene (5 bases). In germline, CDR1 is MDHEN, CDR2 SYDVKM. There are 12 residues in the CDR3. V was shortened by 2 bases and J by 8 bases, with 9 bases between the two germline ends. CDR3 sequence reads: CASSLRQSEAFF. The CDR3 coding sequence is TGTGCCAGCAGTTTAAGACAGAGCGAAGCTTTCTTT.

There are a few counts of this clonotype. This rearrangement joins TRBV15 to TRBJ1-2; 7 bases agree with TRBD1. The trim removed 4 bases at V and 4 bases at J, leaving 9 bases unmatched. This CDR3 comprises 15 residues. Germline values: CDR1 LNHNV, CDR2 YYDKDF (reference sequence). The CDR3 DNA reads TGTGCCACCAGCAACCCGACGACAGGGCCCTATGGCTACACCTTC. This codes for CATSNPTTGPYGYTF. The full variable domain, rest sourced from reference TRBV15 and TRBJ1-2, is DAMVIQNPRYQVTQFGKPVTLSCSQTLNHNVMYWYQQKSSQAPKLLFHYYDKDFNNEADTPDNFQSRRPNTSFCFLDIRSPGLGDTAMYLCATSNPTTGPYGYTFGSGTRLTVV.

This clonotype was seen only a few times. The rearrangement joins TRBV4-3 to TRBJ1-4, with TRBD1 matching over 7 bases. From germline, CDR1 is LGHNA and CDR2 YSLEER. Germline trimming cut 0 bases from V and 8 bases from J; bases unmatched to any gene: 9. CDR3 size: 16 residues. As DNA, the CDR3 is TGCGCCAGCAGCCAAGACGAAGGCAGGGGGGCCGAAAAACTGTTTTTT. This encodes CASSQDEGRGAEKLFF.

This rearrangement joins TRBV6-6 to TRBJ2-7; tentatively, D is TRBD1 (6 bases). V lost 6 bases and J lost 0, with 12 bases in between. Germline V gives CDR1 MNHNY, CDR2 SVGAGI (reference sequence). The CDR3 consists of 14 residues. The CDR3: CASRARDNSYEQYF. DNA of the CDR3: TGTGCCAGCAGAGCCCGGGACAACTCCTACGAGCAGTACTTC.

The chain uses TRBV9 and TRBJ2-7; 13 nucleotides agree with TRBD2. In germline, CDR1 is SGDLS, CDR2 YYNGEE. After removal of 2 bases from V and 6 bases from J, the junction contained 5 bases not matched to a gene. This CDR3 contains 15 residues. In nucleotides, the CDR3 is TGTGCCAGCAGCGTGGGACTAGCGGGATCACTCGAGCAGTACTTC. Translation gives CASSVGLAGSLEQYF.

A remark on this clonotype: As the CDR3 is not closed by the conserved phenylalanine or tryptophan, this likely results from a read error. V usage is TRBV27 and J usage is TRBJ1-5; D is undetermined. Germline CDR1 and CDR2: MNHEY and SMNVEV (reference sequence). This CDR3 spans 15 amino acids. Trimming took 2 bases from V and 1 from J, leaving 9 bases between them. In DNA, the CDR3 is TGTGCCAGCAGTTTAATGGCGGGGAGCAATCAGCCCCAGCATCTT. As protein: CASSLMAGSNQPQHL.

The chain uses TRBV6-4 and TRBJ2-3, with a weak D call TRBD2 (7 bases). From germline, CDR1 is MRHNA and CDR2 SNTAGT. Deletions cut 0 bases from V and 6 bases from J, with 10 bases between. This CDR3 comprises 14 residues. The CDR3 DNA reads TGTGCCAGCAGTGACTCGGGGGGGGGCGATACGCAGTATTTT. It is translated as CASSDSGGGDTQYF.

This clonotype was seen only a few times. The V call is TRBV5-4, the J call TRBJ2-1; 8 nucleotides align to TRBD2. CDR1 and CDR2 (germline): SGHNT, YYREEE (reference sequence). The CDR3 sequence is 17 residues long. V lost 0 bases and J lost 10; bases outside the gene matches: 15. The CDR3 here is CASSLGGGGGLVFEQFF. The CDR3, as DNA: TGTGCCAGCAGCTTGGGTGGTGGCGGGGGGCTGGTATTCGAGCAGTTCTTC.

This clonotype was counted at least ten times. The chain has TRBV4-3 and TRBJ2-7; 8 bases are a match to TRBD2. Per the germline V gene, CDR1 is LGHNA and CDR2 is YSLEER. This CDR3 has 15 residues. Losses at the gene ends were 1 base for V and 7 bases for J; bases not matched to a gene: 9. The CDR3: CASSQALAEYTEQYF. Here the CDR3 DNA reads TGCGCCAGCAGCCAAGCACTAGCGGAGTATACGGAGCAGTACTTC.

This clonotype occurred once. V and J are TRBV27 and TRBJ1-2, with 10 bases fitting TRBD1. CDR1 and CDR2 (germline): MNHEY, SMNVEV (reference sequence). After removal of 3 bases from V and 0 bases from J, the junction contained 4 bases not matched to a gene. The CDR3 runs 16 residues. CDR3 residues: CASSFRTGGTNYGYTF. DNA for the CDR3: TGTGCCAGCAGTTTTCGGACAGGGGGTACTAACTATGGCTACACCTTC.

The chain joins TRBV7-6 to TRBJ2-7; 7 bases are shared with TRBD2. After removal of 1 base from V and 3 bases from J, the junction contained 3 bases not matched to a gene. Germline V gives CDR1 SGHVS, CDR2 FNYEAQ. This CDR3 spans 14 amino acids. The CDR3 bases are TGTGCCAGCAGCTTAGTTCCTAGCGGCTACGAGCAGTACTTC. This translates into CASSLVPSGYEQYF.

This clonotype was counted only a few times. The chain recombines TRBV28 with TRBJ1-4; TRBD1 matches at 9 bases. Germline CDR1 reads MDHEN; CDR2 reads SYDVKM. The V segment lost 6 bases and the J segment 4 bases; nucleotides outside the gene matches: 12. The CDR3 consists of 17 residues. The CDR3 nucleotides read TGTGCCAGCAGCGACAGGGGGGTTAGGGGATTTAATGAAAAACTGTTTTTT. It specifies CASSDRGVRGFNEKLFF.

This clonotype appeared a single time. The chain carries TRBV29-1 and TRBJ2-3; the D is unclear. The CDR3 extends over 12 amino acids. V was trimmed by 3 bases and J by 2 bases, leaving 6 bases between them. Germline lookup yields CDR1 SQVTM and CDR2 ANQGSEA. This chain's CDR3 is CSVEPLTDTQYF. DNA of the CDR3: TGCAGCGTTGAGCCGCTCACAGATACGCAGTATTTT.

The sample holds a few counts of this clonotype. V and J are TRBV5-1 and TRBJ1-2; 9 bases agree with TRBD1. Per germline, CDR1 SGHRS and CDR2 YFSETQ. The CDR3 extends over 14 amino acids. After removal of 1 base from V and 5 bases from J, the junction contained 3 bases not matched to a gene. CDR3 DNA sequence: TGCGCCAGCAGCTTGCGAGGGACAGGGTATGGCTACACCTTC. This sequence encodes CASSLRGTGYGYTF.

The chain recombines TRBV15 with TRBJ1-1; 9 bases are a match to TRBD1. CDR3 size: 16 residues. The junction had 9 bases not matched to a gene; V was cut back by 1 base and J by 6 bases. The V gene's germline CDR1 is LNHNV and CDR2 YYDKDF (reference sequence). CDR3 DNA sequence: TGTGCCACCAGCAGAGGACGGACAGGGGCCGAGTCTGAAGCTTTCTTT. It encodes CATSRGRTGAESEAFF.

The chain joins TRBV5-1 to TRBJ2-5; tentative D call: TRBD1 (6 bases). The germline V gene has CDR1 SGHRS and CDR2 YFSETQ. The CDR3 has 16 residues. V was cut by 3 bases and J by 0 bases, with 15 bases left in between. The CDR3 here is CASSSGTGSNQETQYF. DNA of the CDR3: TGCGCCAGCAGCTCCGGAACAGGGTCTAACCAAGAGACCCAGTACTTC.

In this sample, this clonotype turned up a few times. The rearrangement links TRBV12-3 or TRBV12-4 to TRBJ1-5; D is ambiguous. The CDR3 extends over 16 amino acids. V was trimmed by 1 base and J by 4 bases, leaving 14 bases between them. Written as DNA, the CDR3 is TGTGCCAGCAGTTTAGGGGGAGGAGGGTTTAATCAGCCCCAGCATTTT. Translated, it gives CASSLGGGGFNQPQHF.

The genes are TRBV7-8 and TRBJ1-3; tentative D call: TRBD1 (5 bases). CDR3 length equals 16 residues. The germline V and J ends were trimmed by 1 base and 1 base, with 11 bases remaining between them. Germline CDR1 and CDR2: SGHVS and FQNEAQ. CDR3 DNA: TGTGCCAGCAGCTTAGTGGGGACGGAATCTGGAAACACCATATATTTT. This translates into CASSLVGTESGNTIYF.

This clonotype was detected a few times. V and J are TRBV29-1 and TRBJ2-1, with TRBD1 identical over 7 bases. Germline CDR1 reads SQVTM; CDR2 reads ANQGSEA. This CDR3 is built from 14 residues. V was clipped by 4 bases and J by 5 bases; unmatched bases: 8. CDR3 region: CSVVPRDRDNEQFF. The CDR3 coding sequence is TGCAGCGTTGTGCCCCGGGACAGAGACAATGAGCAGTTCTTC.

The chain combines TRBV28 with TRBJ2-5; D is possibly TRBD1 or TRBD2 (5 bases each). The V and J ends lost 3 bases and 1 base respectively, with 15 bases between them. Looked up from germline, CDR1 is MDHEN and CDR2 is SYDVKM. The CDR3 contains 16 residues. Here the CDR3 DNA reads TGTGCCAGCAGTTTTAAGGGTGGGGGAAGCCAAGAGACCCAGTACTTC. Residues: CASSFKGGGSQETQYF. Combining the CDR3 with reference TRBV28 and TRBJ2-5 gives the whole variable domain DVKVTQSSRYLVKRTGEKVFLECVQDMDHENMFWYRQDPGLGLRLIYFSYDVKMKEKGDIPEGYSVSREKKERFSLILESASTNQTSMYLCASSFKGGGSQETQYFGPGTRLLVL.

The chain links TRBV7-2 to TRBJ1-2; 9 bases map to TRBD1. The CDR3 covers 15 residues. The germline gives CDR1 SGHTA, CDR2 FQGNSA. V was clipped by 5 bases and J by 4 bases; unmatched bases: 8. CDR3 nucleotides: TGTGCCAGCAGCCGTAACAGGGGGCCGCTCTATGGCTACACCTTC. This gives the protein CASSRNRGPLYGYTF.

The chain couples TRBV30 to TRBJ2-2, with 8 bases matching TRBD1. Trimming took 6 bases from V and 4 from J; bases not matched to a gene: 13. Germline loops: CDR1 GTSNPN, CDR2 SVGIG (reference sequence). The CDR3 is made up of 16 amino acids. CDR3 protein: CACNPEDRAATGELFF. CDR3 coding DNA: TGTGCCTGTAACCCCGAGGACAGGGCGGCCACCGGGGAGCTGTTTTTT.

The rearrangement uses TRBV7-9 and TRBJ2-3; TRBD1 is a possible D gene (6 bases). The CDR3 runs 15 residues. V shed 2 bases and J shed 6 bases, with 15 bases lying between them. The germline gives CDR1 SEHNR, CDR2 FQNEAQ (reference sequence). The CDR3, as DNA: TGTGCCAGCAGCTTAATAGGACAGCTGTGGGATACGCAGTATTTT. Translation: CASSLIGQLWDTQYF.

This clonotype was detected a few times. V and J are TRBV30 and TRBJ2-1; 11 nucleotides match TRBD1. The V gene end was trimmed by 2 bases and the J gene end by 7 bases; junction bases not matched to a gene: 10. The CDR3 has 16 amino acids. Looked up from germline, CDR1 is GTSNPN and CDR2 is SVGIG (reference sequence). The CDR3 is CAWSRGTGTGGNEQFF. CDR3 nucleotides: TGTGCCTGGAGTCGGGGGACCGGGACAGGGGGGAATGAGCAGTTCTTC.

The gene calls are TRBV29-1 and TRBJ2-1, with D perhaps given as TRBD1 or TRBD2 (6 bases each). Between the trimmed V and J ends, which lost 4 bases and 7 bases, there was a span of 14 bases. The CDR3 has 13 residues. CDR1 SQVTM and CDR2 ANQGSEA come from the germline V gene. The CDR3 is CSVGSQGRNEQFF. CDR3 DNA: TGCAGCGTTGGGAGTCAGGGGAGGAATGAGCAGTTCTTC.

This clonotype was observed a handful of times. This rearrangement joins TRBV3-1 to TRBJ2-7; perhaps D is TRBD1 or TRBD2 (5 bases each). Per the germline V gene, CDR1 is LGHDT and CDR2 is YNNKEL (reference sequence). This CDR3 comprises 13 residues. Between the trimmed V and J ends, which lost 4 bases and 9 bases, there was a span of 16 bases. The CDR3 here is CASSPTGRGRQYF. The CDR3 nucleotides read TGTGCCAGCAGCCCAACAGGCCGGGGTCGGCAGTACTTC.

The chain joins TRBV5-5 to TRBJ2-7; the match to TRBD1 covers 7 bases. CDR1 and CDR2 (germline): SGHKS, YYEKEE (reference sequence). J was trimmed by 3 bases and V by 2 bases; bases with no gene match: 8. The CDR3 has 15 amino acids. The CDR3 DNA is TGTGCCAGCAGCTTTATACAGGGGCTCCGCTACGAGCAGTACTTC. Protein product: CASSFIQGLRYEQYF.